This TCR beta chain was recovered during a study of PD-1 and CTLA-4 blockade in melanoma. TCRdb keeps only in-frame clones here, not all; method: immunoSEQ multiplex PCR. There are some 21,000 clones in the sample; roughly 88% occur only once, and around 7.6% lies in the top ten. CDR1 and CDR2 (germline): SGHKS, YYEKEE (reference sequence). This CDR3 comprises 15 residues. With 0 bases removed from V and 1 base from J, the gap between germline ends came to 8 bases. This rearrangement joins TRBV5-5 to TRBJ1-5; perhaps TRBD1 as D (5 bases). The sample in question was CD8+ T cells from peripheral blood, obtained before anti-PD-1 treatment. The TCR originated in a human donor with melanoma. CDR3 sequence (DNA): TGTGCCAGCAGCTTGGAAGGGGTAAGCAATCAGCCCCAGCATTTT. It specifies CASSLEGVSNQPQHF.